Described below is a single T cell receptor beta chain sequence and its context. As yet, its antigen is unknown. The entry originates in a study of a mutant IDH1 vaccine in newly diagnosed glioma. Study-level information: Treated patients, averaging approximately 40 years, were roughly 60% male and about 38% female.

Libraries were prepared by immunoSEQ multiplex PCR; TCRdb keeps only in-frame clonotypes and omits some of them. The sample records fewer than 45,000 clones, around 81% being singletons. Time point defined: week 35, safety follow-up. The vaccine gave 300 ug of a 20-mer mutant IDH1 peptide subcutaneously per dose. Deletions cut 2 bases from V and 4 bases from J, with 14 bases between. CDR3 length: 15 amino acids. Germline CDR1 MNHNY, CDR2 SVGAGI (reference sequence). Sequenced material: PBMCs, taken from a glioma patient whose treatment included an IDH1 peptide vaccine. This chain joins TRBV6-6 and TRBJ1-2; D remains ambiguous. This sequence was found in a woman between 40 and 55 years old with glioma. Some clones in this sample may be carry-over from other donors' samples. For the CDR3, the DNA is TGTGCCAGCAGTTACCCTCAAGAAATCTTCTATGGCTACACCTTC. Protein product: CASSYPQEIFYGYTF.